This is a list of T cell receptor beta chains from one sample in a study of T cell responses to AZD1222 COVID-19 vaccine. Clones were sequenced by immunoSEQ multiplex PCR, and TCRdb holds only the in-frame ones, with some missing. The sample includes roughly 120,000 clones, under 90% of them seen just once. Material: peripheral blood, obtained on day 0 of AZD1222 vaccination. Receptor source: an adult in good health. Both conserved end residues are part of each CDR3. The D gene is left open where the match is weak. Part of the rows lack a size; the others show once, few, many or a class for expanded clones.

v_call: TRBV19
j_call: TRBJ1-6
d_call: TRBD1
clone_size: .
cdr3_nt: TGTGCCAGTAGCATAGGACAGGGGGCTTCACCCCTCCACTTT
cdr3_aa: CASSIGQGASPLHF

v_call: TRBV12-3/TRBV12-4
j_call: TRBJ2-5
d_call: .
clone_size: many
cdr3_nt: TGTGCCAGCGGTGGGGAGACCCAGTACTTC
cdr3_aa: CASGGETQYF

v_call: TRBV3-1/TRBV3-2
j_call: TRBJ1-2
d_call: .
clone_size: .
cdr3_nt: TGTGCCAGCAGCCAAGATTCGGGAATCCATGGCTACACCTTC
cdr3_aa: CASSQDSGIHGYTF

v_call: TRBV5-5
j_call: TRBJ2-1
d_call: TRBD1
clone_size: .
cdr3_nt: TGTGCCAGCAGCCTCCATTTGGGGACAGGTAGCCCCCCTGAGAGGTTCTTC
cdr3_aa: CASSLHLGTGSPPERFF

v_call: TRBV19
j_call: TRBJ1-2
d_call: .
clone_size: .
cdr3_nt: TGTGCCAGTAGTATTACGTCCCCGGGGGGCTACACCTTC
cdr3_aa: CASSITSPGGYTF

v_call: TRBV2
j_call: TRBJ1-2
d_call: .
clone_size: once
cdr3_nt: TGTGCCAGCAGTGTTCGCGGTCCAAGAACATTGGACCAGGGGAGAAGGAGTGGCTACACCTTC
cdr3_aa: CASSVRGPRTLDQGRRSGYTF

v_call: TRBV5-1
j_call: TRBJ2-3
d_call: .
clone_size: .
cdr3_nt: TGCGCCAGCAGCTTGGCCCAGTCCACAGATACGCAGTATTTT
cdr3_aa: CASSLAQSTDTQYF

v_call: TRBV21-1
j_call: TRBJ2-1
d_call: .
clone_size: .
cdr3_nt: TGTGCCAGCAGCAAAGAGGGCAGGGCAGACAATGAGCAGTTCTTC
cdr3_aa: CASSKEGRADNEQFF

v_call: TRBV6-5
j_call: TRBJ2-2
d_call: .
clone_size: once
cdr3_nt: TGTGCCAGCAGTTATCAGGTCGGCGGGGAGCTGTTTTTT
cdr3_aa: CASSYQVGGELFF

v_call: TRBV7-6
j_call: TRBJ1-1
d_call: .
clone_size: .
cdr3_nt: TGTGCCAGCAGCCCCATGGCAGGTGAGGACACTGAAGCTTTCTTT
cdr3_aa: CASSPMAGEDTEAFF

v_call: TRBV6-6
j_call: TRBJ2-5
d_call: TRBD1
clone_size: .
cdr3_nt: TGTGCCAGCAGTTCGGGGACAGGAGAGACCCAGTACTTC
cdr3_aa: CASSSGTGETQYF

v_call: TRBV6-5
j_call: TRBJ2-6
d_call: .
clone_size: .
cdr3_nt: TGTGCCAGCAGTTACGACTCTGGGGGGGCCAACGTCCTGACTTTC
cdr3_aa: CASSYDSGGANVLTF

v_call: TRBV7-9
j_call: TRBJ1-5
d_call: .
clone_size: .
cdr3_nt: TGTGCCAGCAGCGTTTATAGCAATCAGCCCCAGCATTTT
cdr3_aa: CASSVYSNQPQHF

v_call: TRBV6-5
j_call: TRBJ2-7
d_call: TRBD1
clone_size: few
cdr3_nt: TGTGCCAGCAGCATCGAAAGGGGACAGAGCCACGAGCAGTACTTC
cdr3_aa: CASSIERGQSHEQYF

v_call: TRBV11-2
j_call: TRBJ2-5
d_call: .
clone_size: .
cdr3_nt: TGTGCCAGCGCCCTGGACCGTGAGACCCAGTACTTC
cdr3_aa: CASALDRETQYF

v_call: TRBV10-1
j_call: TRBJ2-1
d_call: TRBD2
clone_size: .
cdr3_nt: TGCGCCAGCAGTGAGTCCGGAGGGCTAGCGGGCTCCCCGTTCTTC
cdr3_aa: CASSESGGLAGSPFF

v_call: TRBV3-1/TRBV3-2
j_call: TRBJ1-5
d_call: TRBD1
clone_size: .
cdr3_nt: TGTGCCAGCAGCCAAGCGGACAGGGCCGAGCCCCAGCATTTT
cdr3_aa: CASSQADRAEPQHF

v_call: TRBV19
j_call: TRBJ2-1
d_call: TRBD1
clone_size: .
cdr3_nt: TGTGCCAGTAGTATGGACAGGACGTACAATGAGCAGTTCTTC
cdr3_aa: CASSMDRTYNEQFF

v_call: TRBV28
j_call: TRBJ2-2
d_call: TRBD1
clone_size: .
cdr3_nt: TGTGCCACCACGTTCACAGGGGGCGCAGACGGGGAGCTGTTTTTT
cdr3_aa: CATTFTGGADGELFF

v_call: TRBV7-9
j_call: TRBJ1-4
d_call: .
clone_size: few
cdr3_nt: TGTGCCAGCAGCTTAGGGCAATGGGAAAAACTGTTTTTT
cdr3_aa: CASSLGQWEKLFF

v_call: TRBV29-1
j_call: TRBJ2-3
d_call: .
clone_size: once
cdr3_nt: TGCAGCGTTGAACGGTTGGGGGATACGCAGTATTTT
cdr3_aa: CSVERLGDTQYF

v_call: TRBV7-2
j_call: TRBJ1-4
d_call: .
clone_size: .
cdr3_nt: TGTGCCAGCAGCCCCCATCGGGGTAATGAGGAAAAACTGTTTTTT
cdr3_aa: CASSPHRGNEEKLFF

v_call: TRBV19
j_call: TRBJ2-3
d_call: .
clone_size: .
cdr3_nt: TGTGCCAGTAGTGGGCGGGGAATCACAGATACGCAGTATTTT
cdr3_aa: CASSGRGITDTQYF

v_call: TRBV7-9
j_call: TRBJ1-4
d_call: .
clone_size: .
cdr3_nt: TGTGCCAGCCGGTTATCGACAGGAGGTCTGTTTTTT
cdr3_aa: CASRLSTGGLFF

v_call: TRBV13
j_call: TRBJ2-1
d_call: TRBD2
clone_size: .
cdr3_nt: TGTGCCAGCAGCTTAAGCGGGAGTTTCCCCTACAATGAGCAGTTCTTC
cdr3_aa: CASSLSGSFPYNEQFF